This entry lists 29 T cell receptor beta chains sequenced from one sample in a study of blood T cell repertoires in COVID-19. Sequenced by immunoSEQ multiplex PCR; TCRdb stores in-frame clones only, minus some. The top ten clones hold about 5% of a sample with 300,000 to 350,000 clones, over 70% of them seen once. The sample comprised PBMCs or T cells enriched from blood (not recorded which). The receptor set was obtained from a man younger than 40 who had recovered from COVID-19.

The chain's CDR3 is CATSRVAGGRTGELFF. CDR3 DNA: TGTGCCACCAGCAGAGTTGCGGGGGGGCGGACCGGGGAGCTGTTTTTT. J is TRBJ2-2 and V is TRBV15; 9 nucleotides match TRBD2. V trimming: 1 base; J trimming: 5 bases; junction bases outside the gene matches: 5. This CDR3 region has 16 residues. The germline CDR1 and CDR2 sequences are LNHNV and YYDKDF (reference sequence).

CDR3: CASSLGQGRDYEQYF. CDR3 bases: TGTGCCAGCAGCTTAGGACAGGGGAGAGACTACGAGCAGTACTTC. V gene TRBV25-1 combines with J gene TRBJ2-7; TRBD1 aligns across 9 bases. The length of the CDR3 is 15 residues. Germline CDR1 reads MGHDK; CDR2 reads SYGVNS. V lost 6 bases and J lost 3; bases outside the gene matches: 9.

This rearrangement joins TRBV7-9 to TRBJ1-1, with 7 bases that match TRBD1. V was pared by 3 bases and J by 7 bases, with 2 bases of the junction left unmatched. The CDR3 is 12 residues long. Germline CDR1 reads SEHNR; CDR2 reads FQNEAQ (reference sequence). CDR3 amino acids: CASSLGQIEAFF. The DNA of the CDR3 is TGTGCCAGCAGCTTGGGACAGATTGAAGCTTTCTTT.

The rearrangement uses TRBV2 and TRBJ1-6; D possibly corresponds to TRBD1 (5 bases). The CDR3 totals 15 residues. The V end lost 2 bases, the J end lost 7 bases, and 12 bases lay between the germline ends. In germline, CDR1 is SNHLY, CDR2 FYNNEI. The CDR3 here is CASSELGARNSPLHF. The CDR3 DNA sequence: TGTGCCAGCAGTGAATTAGGGGCGAGGAATTCACCCCTCCACTTT.

This rearrangement joins TRBV30 to TRBJ2-1, with TRBD2 identical over 8 bases. Germline CDR1 reads GTSNPN; CDR2 reads SVGIG (reference sequence). The CDR3 loop spans 14 amino acids. The V and J ends lost 1 base and 6 bases, in that order; junction bases with no gene match: 5. CDR3 region: CAWSGGLGRNEQFF. As DNA, the CDR3 is TGTGCCTGGAGTGGGGGACTAGGGCGCAATGAGCAGTTCTTC.

The chain is built from TRBV3-1 (or the pseudogene TRBV3-2) and TRBJ2-5; 8 nucleotides agree with TRBD2. V lost 5 bases and J lost 2; bases outside the gene matches: 4. Germline loops: CDR1 LGHDT, CDR2 YNNKEL (reference sequence). The CDR3 consists of 14 residues. As DNA, the CDR3 is TGTGCCAGCAGCGAGAGCGGGGGACAAGAGACCCAGTACTTC. This translates into CASSESGGQETQYF.

The V gene is TRBV24-1, the J gene TRBJ1-2; D gene ambiguous. Trimming cost V 3 bases and J 8 bases, with 6 bases left between them. In germline, CDR1 is KGHDR, CDR2 SFDVKD. The CDR3 sequence is 11 residues long. CDR3 nucleotides: TGTGCCACCAGTGATCCTATCGGCTACACCTTC. Protein: CATSDPIGYTF.

This chain joins TRBV6-1 and TRBJ1-6; 11 positions match TRBD1. The J segment lost 9 bases and the V segment lost 2 bases, leaving 6 bases of the junction unmatched. The germline V gene has CDR1 MNHNS and CDR2 SASEGT. The CDR3 loop spans 16 amino acids. CDR3: CASSERGTGGSSPLHF. The CDR3 DNA reads TGTGCCAGCAGTGAAAGGGGGACAGGGGGTAGTTCACCCCTCCACTTT.

The rearrangement links TRBV6-1 to TRBJ2-3; 8 nucleotides match TRBD2. The germline V gene has CDR1 MNHNS and CDR2 SASEGT. This CDR3 contains 15 residues. J lost 2 bases, V lost 1 base, and 2 bases had no gene match. The CDR3 loop is CASSEGAGVTDTQYF. The CDR3 nucleotides are TGTGCCAGCAGTGAAGGAGCGGGGGTCACAGATACGCAGTATTTT.

The V call is TRBV6-2 or TRBV6-3, the J call TRBJ1-2; D is unclear. Germline V lookup: CDR1 MNHEY, CDR2 SVGEGT. V lost 0 bases and J lost 5, with 7 bases in between. The CDR3 runs 13 residues. CDR3 region: CASSYSSAYGYTF. The CDR3 coding sequence is TGTGCCAGCAGTTACTCGAGTGCTTATGGCTACACCTTC.

The chain is built from TRBV30 and TRBJ1-6; D might be TRBD1 (6 bases). V was cut by 0 bases and J by 10 bases, with 31 bases left in between. Germline-derived CDR1 and CDR2 are GTSNPN and SVGIG (reference sequence). The CDR3 has 20 amino acids. The CDR3 reads CAWSVPTLIQGKSRSSPLHF. The CDR3 DNA follows: TGTGCCTGGAGTGTCCCCACTTTAATTCAGGGGAAATCTCGTAGCTCACCCCTCCACTTT.

This chain uses TRBV4-1 with TRBJ1-4, with 10 bases identical to TRBD1. After removal of 5 bases from V and 8 bases from J, the junction contained 8 bases not matched to a gene. The CDR3 has 15 residues. CDR1 MGHRA and CDR2 YSYEKL come from the germline V gene. The CDR3 spells CASSLYGTGEEKLFF. The CDR3 region has the DNA TGCGCCAGCAGCTTATACGGGACAGGGGAAGAAAAACTGTTTTTT.

The chain links TRBV27 to TRBJ1-2, with D possibly being TRBD1 (5 bases). This CDR3 region has 15 residues. Germline assignment: CDR1 MNHEY and CDR2 SMNVEV (reference sequence). The ends were cut back, 3 bases at V and 1 base at J, with 12 bases in the middle. The CDR3 DNA follows: TGTGCCAGCAGTTTCGACAGAACGCTTAACTATGGCTACACCTTC. It translates to CASSFDRTLNYGYTF.

The chain uses TRBV7-9 and TRBJ1-6; D is ambiguous. CDR1 is SEHNR and CDR2 is FQNEAQ in the germline V gene (reference sequence). With 3 bases removed from V and 13 bases from J, the gap between germline ends came to 16 bases. CDR3 size: 14 residues. CDR3 in amino acids: CASSFLEELTPLHF. Here the CDR3 DNA reads TGTGCCAGCAGCTTTTTGGAGGAGCTGACGCCCCTCCACTTT.

Regarding this clone: Other DNA sequences in the same sample also yield this CDR3. The V gene is TRBV10-3, the J gene TRBJ2-1, with no clear D. This CDR3 has 11 amino acids. Germline CDR1 is ENHRY and CDR2 is SYGVKD. Trimming took 4 bases from V and 8 from J, leaving 6 bases between them. CDR3 sequence reads: CAISGRDEQFF. For the CDR3, the DNA is TGTGCCATCAGTGGTCGGGATGAGCAGTTCTTC.

The chain couples TRBV5-1 to TRBJ1-3; D call uncertain. Trimming cost V 0 bases and J 3 bases, with 10 bases left between them. Germline-derived CDR1 and CDR2 are SGHRS and YFSETQ. This CDR3 is 15 amino acids long. In DNA form, the CDR3 reads TGCGCCAGCAGCTTGGACCGATTGAGTGGAAACACCATATATTTT. Protein product: CASSLDRLSGNTIYF.

The chain links TRBV27 to TRBJ1-5; no clear D gene. The CDR3 is 12 residues long. Trimming pared 3 bases from V and 5 bases from J, leaving 5 bases between. From germline, CDR1 is MNHEY and CDR2 SMNVEV (reference sequence). CDR3 region: CASSFLHQPQHF. The CDR3 DNA is TGTGCCAGCAGTTTTCTCCATCAGCCCCAGCATTTT.

V usage is TRBV15 and J usage is TRBJ2-5, with TRBD1 as a possible D gene (5 bases). CDR1 and CDR2 (germline): LNHNV, YYDKDF (reference sequence). Trimming took 4 bases from V and 1 from J, leaving 16 bases between them. The length of the CDR3 is 16 residues. The CDR3 here is CATSNLDKGSQETQYF. In nucleotides, the CDR3 is TGTGCCACCAGCAACCTGGACAAAGGTAGCCAAGAGACCCAGTACTTC.

This clone has only one observation. The rearrangement uses TRBV6-5 and TRBJ2-7; TRBD2 matches at 9 bases. The length of the CDR3 is 15 residues. Trimming removed 0 bases from V and 0 bases from J; junction bases left unmatched: 0. Germline CDR1 and CDR2: MNHEY and SVGAGI. CDR3 DNA: TGTGCCAGCAGTTACTCGGGACTAGCCTCCTACGAGCAGTACTTC. Protein product: CASSYSGLASYEQYF.

V usage is TRBV30 and J usage is TRBJ1-2, with 11 bases lining up with TRBD1. Germline V gives CDR1 GTSNPN, CDR2 SVGIG (reference sequence). The CDR3 has 19 residues. The V and J ends lost 0 bases and 5 bases, in that order; junction bases with no gene match: 17. In DNA form, the CDR3 reads TGTGCCTGGAGTGTAAAAGAAAGAACCGGACAGGGGGCTTCATATGGCTACACCTTC. Translation: CAWSVKERTGQGASYGYTF.

V is TRBV7-8 and J is TRBJ1-1; D is ambiguous. Germline values: CDR1 SGHVS, CDR2 FQNEAQ. This CDR3 contains 13 residues. The ends were cut back, 5 bases at V and 0 bases at J, with 7 bases in the middle. CDR3 sequence reads: CASSRLMNTEAFF. CDR3 nucleotide sequence: TGTGCCAGCAGCCGACTAATGAACACTGAAGCTTTCTTT. The complete variable domain, with remaining parts taken from reference TRBV7-8 and TRBJ1-1, reads GAGVSQSPRYKVAKRGQDVALRCDPISGHVSLFWYQQALGQGPEFLTYFQNEAQLDKSGLPSDRFFAERPEGSVSTLKIQRTQQEDSAVYLCASSRLMNTEAFFGQGTRLTVV.

This chain uses TRBV14 with TRBJ1-3; TRBD1 aligns across 8 bases. The CDR3 extends over 18 amino acids. Germline CDR1 SGHDN, CDR2 FVKESK. V lost 1 base to trimming and J lost 3 bases; unmatched junction nucleotides: 11. The CDR3 nucleotides read TGTGCCAGCAGCCAAGCGGGACAGGAGCCTTCATTTGGAAACACCATATATTTT. Its protein product is CASSQAGQEPSFGNTIYF.

The chain couples TRBV28 to TRBJ1-4, with a tentative D call TRBD1 (5 bases). With 6 bases removed from V and 6 bases from J, the gap between germline ends came to 14 bases. The CDR3 runs 14 residues. Germline CDR1 and CDR2: MDHEN and SYDVKM. The CDR3 DNA reads TGTGCCAGCAGGGGTTGGGGCGAATATGAAAAACTGTTTTTT. It encodes CASRGWGEYEKLFF.

Written as DNA, the CDR3 is TGCGCCAGCAGCCCCCGACAGGATAGAAGTTACGAGCAGTACTTC. This gives the protein CASSPRQDRSYEQYF. The chain carries TRBV5-1 and TRBJ2-7, with a possible D match to TRBD1 (6 bases). V was shortened by 4 bases and J by 4 bases, with 18 bases between the two germline ends. Germline V gene lookup returns CDR1 SGHRS and CDR2 YFSETQ. The CDR3 contains 15 residues.

V and J are TRBV27 and TRBJ2-4; 10 bases match TRBD2. Germline V CDR1 and CDR2: MNHEY, SMNVEV (reference sequence). Trimming cost V 3 bases and J 4 bases; bases outside gene matches: 3. CDR3 size: 15 residues. This CDR3 is CASSFALAGKNIQYF. Written as DNA, the CDR3 is TGTGCCAGCAGTTTTGCACTAGCGGGGAAAAACATTCAGTACTTC.

This clone appeared a single time. The CDR3 coding sequence is TGCAGCGCTGAGACAGGGACCTACGAGCAGTACTTC. This gives the protein CSAETGTYEQYF. This chain uses TRBV29-1 with TRBJ2-7; 7 bases align to TRBD1. Germline V CDR1 and CDR2: SQVTM, ANQGSEA. Trimming at V came to 7 bases and at J to 2 bases, leaving 5 bases not matched to a gene. CDR3 size: 12 residues.

The chain couples TRBV3-1 (or the pseudogene TRBV3-2) to TRBJ1-6; D is uncertain. The CDR3 loop spans 15 amino acids. The V gene lost 1 base and the J gene lost 3 bases, with 7 bases spanning the gap. CDR1 is LGHDT, CDR2 YNNKEL, per germline (reference sequence). The CDR3 loop is CASSQGQVYNSPLHF. The CDR3 nucleotides read TGTGCCAGCAGCCAAGGGCAAGTCTATAATTCACCCCTCCACTTT.

The chain employs TRBV18 and TRBJ2-5; D unresolved. The CDR3 is made up of 13 amino acids. Per germline, CDR1 KGHSH and CDR2 LQKENI. V lost 4 bases and J lost 5, with 11 bases in between. The CDR3 sequence is CASSRSGRETQYF. The CDR3, as DNA: TGTGCCAGCTCACGGTCAGGTCGCGAGACCCAGTACTTC.

The chain employs TRBV9 and TRBJ2-5; 9 bases match TRBD2. V lost 0 bases, J lost 0 bases, and 3 bases stayed unmatched. In germline, CDR1 is SGDLS, CDR2 YYNGEE. This CDR3 contains 16 residues. DNA of the CDR3: TGTGCCAGCAGCGTAGGGGCGGGGGGGTACCAAGAGACCCAGTACTTC. This translates into CASSVGAGGYQETQYF.